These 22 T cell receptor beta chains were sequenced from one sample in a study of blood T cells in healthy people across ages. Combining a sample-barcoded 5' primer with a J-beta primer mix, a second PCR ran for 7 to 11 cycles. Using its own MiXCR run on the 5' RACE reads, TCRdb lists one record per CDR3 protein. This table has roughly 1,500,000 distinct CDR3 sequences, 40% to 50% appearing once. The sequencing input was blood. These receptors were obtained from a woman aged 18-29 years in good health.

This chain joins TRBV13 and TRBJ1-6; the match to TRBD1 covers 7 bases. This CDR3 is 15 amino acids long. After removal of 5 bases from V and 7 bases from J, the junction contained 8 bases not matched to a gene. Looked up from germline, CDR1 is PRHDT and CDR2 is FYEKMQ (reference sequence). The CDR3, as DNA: TGTGCCAGCAGCCTTGACAGGGCTCAAAATTCACCCCTCCACTTT. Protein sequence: CASSLDRAQNSPLHF.

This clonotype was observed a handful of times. As DNA, the CDR3 is TGTGCCAGCAGTGTCCTAGGGACAGGCTTTGAAAACGAGCAGTACTTC. This translates into CASSVLGTGFENEQYF. The chain is built from TRBV25-1 and TRBJ2-7, with 8 nucleotides matching TRBD1. From germline, CDR1 is MGHDK and CDR2 SYGVNS. The junction had 13 bases not matched to a gene; V was cut back by 4 bases and J by 5 bases. This CDR3 has 16 residues.

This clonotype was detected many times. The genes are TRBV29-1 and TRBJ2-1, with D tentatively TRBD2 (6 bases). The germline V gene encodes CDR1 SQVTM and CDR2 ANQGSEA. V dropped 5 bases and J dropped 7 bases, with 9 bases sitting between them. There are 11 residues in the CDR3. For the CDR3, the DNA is TGCAGCGTTTGGGGGGAAAATGAGCAGTTCTTC. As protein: CSVWGENEQFF.

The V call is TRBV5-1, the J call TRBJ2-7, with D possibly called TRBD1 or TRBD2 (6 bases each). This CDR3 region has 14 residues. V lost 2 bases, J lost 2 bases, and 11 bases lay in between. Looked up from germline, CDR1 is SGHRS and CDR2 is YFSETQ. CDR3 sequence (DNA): TGCGCCAGCAGCTTTGGAGGGGGGCCCTACGAGCAGTACTTC. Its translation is CASSFGGGPYEQYF.

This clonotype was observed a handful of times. CDR3 DNA: TGCGCCAGCAGCTTGGAACAGTCTATAGCCAAAAACATTCAGTACTTC. Its protein product is CASSLEQSIAKNIQYF. The rearrangement links TRBV5-1 to TRBJ2-4; D is undetermined. CDR3 length equals 16 residues. CDR1 and CDR2 from the germline V gene are SGHRS and YFSETQ. Trimming removed 0 bases at V and 0 bases at J, with 10 bases between.

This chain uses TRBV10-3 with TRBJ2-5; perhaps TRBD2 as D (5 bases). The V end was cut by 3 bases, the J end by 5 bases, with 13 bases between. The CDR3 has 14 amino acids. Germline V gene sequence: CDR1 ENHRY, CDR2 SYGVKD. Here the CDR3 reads CAISDGQSGETQYF. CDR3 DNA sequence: TGTGCCATCAGTGATGGGCAGTCGGGGGAGACCCAGTACTTC.

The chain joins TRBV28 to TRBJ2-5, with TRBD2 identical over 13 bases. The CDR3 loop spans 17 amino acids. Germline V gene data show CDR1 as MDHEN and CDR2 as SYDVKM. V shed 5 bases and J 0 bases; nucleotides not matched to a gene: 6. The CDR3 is CASSPGLAGWYQETQYF. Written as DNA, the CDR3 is TGTGCCAGCAGTCCGGGACTAGCGGGATGGTACCAAGAGACCCAGTACTTC. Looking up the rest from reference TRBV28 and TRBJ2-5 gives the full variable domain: DVKVTQSSRYLVKRTGEKVFLECVQDMDHENMFWYRQDPGLGLRLIYFSYDVKMKEKGDIPEGYSVSREKKERFSLILESASTNQTSMYLCASSPGLAGWYQETQYFGPGTRLLVL.

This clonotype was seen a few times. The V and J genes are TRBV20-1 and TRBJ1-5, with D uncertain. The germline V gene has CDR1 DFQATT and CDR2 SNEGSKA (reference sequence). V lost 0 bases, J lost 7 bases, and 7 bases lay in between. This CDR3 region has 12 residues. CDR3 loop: CSARDTEQPQHF. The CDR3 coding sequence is TGCAGTGCTAGAGATACAGAACAGCCCCAGCATTTT.

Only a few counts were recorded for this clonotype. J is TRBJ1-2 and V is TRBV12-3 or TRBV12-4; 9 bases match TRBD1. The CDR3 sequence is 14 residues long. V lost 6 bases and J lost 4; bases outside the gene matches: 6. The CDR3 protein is CASRPQGAVYGYTF. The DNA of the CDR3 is TGTGCCAGCAGGCCACAGGGGGCTGTCTATGGCTACACCTTC.

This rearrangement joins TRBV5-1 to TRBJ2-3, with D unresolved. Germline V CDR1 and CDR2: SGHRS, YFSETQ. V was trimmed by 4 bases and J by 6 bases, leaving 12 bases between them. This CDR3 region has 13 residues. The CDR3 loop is CASSPTPKDTQYF. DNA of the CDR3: TGCGCCAGCAGCCCCACCCCAAAGGATACGCAGTATTTT.

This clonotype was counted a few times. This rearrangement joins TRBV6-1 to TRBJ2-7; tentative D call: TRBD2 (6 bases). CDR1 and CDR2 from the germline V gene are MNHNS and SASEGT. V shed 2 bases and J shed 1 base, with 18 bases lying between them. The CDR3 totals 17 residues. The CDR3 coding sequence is TGTGCCAGCAGTGAAAAAGGTTTAGGGACTCCGTCCTACGAGCAGTACTTC. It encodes CASSEKGLGTPSYEQYF.

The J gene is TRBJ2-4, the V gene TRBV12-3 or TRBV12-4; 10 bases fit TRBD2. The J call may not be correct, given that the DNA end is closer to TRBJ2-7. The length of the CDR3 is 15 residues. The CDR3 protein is CASSSQRGGSYEQYF. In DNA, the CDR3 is TGTGCCAGCAGTTCCCAGCGGGGGGGCTCCTACGAGCAGTACTTC.

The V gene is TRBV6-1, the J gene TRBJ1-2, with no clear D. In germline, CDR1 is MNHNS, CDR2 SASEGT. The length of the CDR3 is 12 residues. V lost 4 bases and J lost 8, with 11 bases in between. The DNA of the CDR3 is TGTGCCAGCAGTGGGACGGTCTCAGGCTACACCTTC. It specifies CASSGTVSGYTF.

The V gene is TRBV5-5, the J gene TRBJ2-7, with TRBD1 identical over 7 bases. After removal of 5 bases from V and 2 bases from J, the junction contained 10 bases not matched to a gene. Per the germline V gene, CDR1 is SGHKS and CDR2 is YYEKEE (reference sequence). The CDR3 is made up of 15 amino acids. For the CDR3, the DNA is TGTGCCAGCAGTCCCCGGCAGGGGGAAGCCTACGAGCAGTACTTC. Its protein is CASSPRQGEAYEQYF.

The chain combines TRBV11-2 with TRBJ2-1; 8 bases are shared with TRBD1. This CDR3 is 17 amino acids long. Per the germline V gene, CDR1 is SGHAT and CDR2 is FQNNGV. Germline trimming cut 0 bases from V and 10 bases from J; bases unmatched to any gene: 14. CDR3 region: CASSLETGAPSTYEQFF. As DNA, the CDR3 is TGTGCCAGCAGCTTAGAGACAGGGGCCCCTTCCACTTACGAGCAGTTCTTC.

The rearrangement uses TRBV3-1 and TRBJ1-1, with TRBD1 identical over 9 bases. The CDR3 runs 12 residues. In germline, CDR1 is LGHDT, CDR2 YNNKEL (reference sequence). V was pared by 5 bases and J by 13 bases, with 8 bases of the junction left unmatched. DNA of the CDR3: TGTGCCAGCAGCTCGCTGGACAGGGGAGTTTTCTTT. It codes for CASSSLDRGVFF.

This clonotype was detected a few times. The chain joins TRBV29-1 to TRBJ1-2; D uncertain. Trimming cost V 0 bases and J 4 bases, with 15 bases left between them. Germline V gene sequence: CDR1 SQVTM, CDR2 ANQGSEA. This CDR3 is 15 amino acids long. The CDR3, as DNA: TGCAGCGTTGAAGATCCTCGCGGGATACGCTATGGCTACACCTTC. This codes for CSVEDPRGIRYGYTF.

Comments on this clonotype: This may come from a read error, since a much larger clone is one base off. CDR3 loop: CASSYGAARDGKQFF. The CDR3 DNA follows: TGTGCCAGCAGTTACGGTGCGGCTAGGGATGGGAAGCAGTTCTTC. The chain carries TRBV6-2 or TRBV6-3 and TRBJ2-1, with D uncertain. The CDR3 contains 15 residues. Germline lookup yields CDR1 MNHEY and CDR2 SVGEGT. Trimming left V 2 bases short and J 11 bases short, with 19 bases between.

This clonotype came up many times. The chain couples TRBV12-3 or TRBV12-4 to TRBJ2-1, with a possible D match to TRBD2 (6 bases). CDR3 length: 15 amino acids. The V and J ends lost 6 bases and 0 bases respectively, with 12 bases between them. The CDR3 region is CASSPGSSSYNEQFF. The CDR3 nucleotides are TGTGCCAGCAGCCCCGGGAGTAGCTCCTACAATGAGCAGTTCTTC.

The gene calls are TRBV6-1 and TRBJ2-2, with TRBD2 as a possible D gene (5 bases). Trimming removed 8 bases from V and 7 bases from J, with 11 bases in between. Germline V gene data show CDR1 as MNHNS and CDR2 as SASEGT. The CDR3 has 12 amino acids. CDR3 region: CASGRGFGELFF. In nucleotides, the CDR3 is TGTGCCAGCGGGCGCGGGTTCGGGGAGCTGTTTTTT.

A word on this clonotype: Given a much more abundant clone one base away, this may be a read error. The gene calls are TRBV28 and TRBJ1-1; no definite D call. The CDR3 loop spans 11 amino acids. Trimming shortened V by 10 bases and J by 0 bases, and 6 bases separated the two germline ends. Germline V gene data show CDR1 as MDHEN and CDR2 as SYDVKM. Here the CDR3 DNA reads TGTGCCAACACCATGAACACTGAAGCTTTCTTT. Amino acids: CANTMNTEAFF.

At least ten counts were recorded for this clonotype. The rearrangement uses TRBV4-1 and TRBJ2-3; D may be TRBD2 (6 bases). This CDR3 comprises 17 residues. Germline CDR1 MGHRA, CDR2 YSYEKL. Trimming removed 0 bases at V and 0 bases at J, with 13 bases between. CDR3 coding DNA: TGCGCCAGCAGCCAAGACGGGACTCGCACTAGCACAGATACGCAGTATTTT. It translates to CASSQDGTRTSTDTQYF.